Described below is a single TCR beta chain sequence and its context. The sample originates from a study of control samples from healthy donors and cancer patients. Per germline, CDR1 SGDLS and CDR2 YYNGEE. V shed 0 bases and J shed 2 bases, with 8 bases lying between them. The CDR3 consists of 14 residues. Clones were read by immunoSEQ multiplex PCR, and TCRdb kept only the in-frame ones, dropping some. The sample records under 85,000 clones, roughly 93% being singletons. The rearrangement joins TRBV9 to TRBJ2-5; no clear D. The sample was PBMCs. The clonotype originates from a woman in her thirties or forties with lung cancer. The CDR3 is CASSVGGIQETQYF. CDR3 in DNA: TGTGCCAGCAGCGTAGGAGGTATACAAGAGACCCAGTACTTC.